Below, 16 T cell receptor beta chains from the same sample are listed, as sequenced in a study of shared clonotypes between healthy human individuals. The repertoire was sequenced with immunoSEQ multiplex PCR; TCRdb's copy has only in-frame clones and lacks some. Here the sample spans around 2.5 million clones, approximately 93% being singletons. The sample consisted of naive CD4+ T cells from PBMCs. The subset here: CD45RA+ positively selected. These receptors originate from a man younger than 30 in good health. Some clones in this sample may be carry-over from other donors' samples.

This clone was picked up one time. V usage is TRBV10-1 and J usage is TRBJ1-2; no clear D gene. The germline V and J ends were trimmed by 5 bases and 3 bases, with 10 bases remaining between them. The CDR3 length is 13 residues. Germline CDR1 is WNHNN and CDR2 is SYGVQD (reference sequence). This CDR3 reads CASSQRRDYGYTF. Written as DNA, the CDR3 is TGCGCCAGCAGTCAACGTCGGGACTATGGCTACACCTTC.

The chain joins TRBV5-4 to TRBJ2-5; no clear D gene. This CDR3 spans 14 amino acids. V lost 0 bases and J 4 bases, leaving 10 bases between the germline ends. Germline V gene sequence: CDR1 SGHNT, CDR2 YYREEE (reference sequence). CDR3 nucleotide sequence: TGTGCCAGCAGCTTGGGGGTTCGGAGAGAGACCCAGTACTTC. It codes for CASSLGVRRETQYF.

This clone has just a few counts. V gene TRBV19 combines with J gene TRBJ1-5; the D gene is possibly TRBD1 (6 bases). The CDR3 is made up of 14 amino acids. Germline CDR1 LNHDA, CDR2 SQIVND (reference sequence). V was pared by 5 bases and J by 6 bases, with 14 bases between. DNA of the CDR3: TGTGCCAGTAGTTCGAGACAGGTCTCTCAGCCCCAGCATTTT. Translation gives CASSSRQVSQPQHF.

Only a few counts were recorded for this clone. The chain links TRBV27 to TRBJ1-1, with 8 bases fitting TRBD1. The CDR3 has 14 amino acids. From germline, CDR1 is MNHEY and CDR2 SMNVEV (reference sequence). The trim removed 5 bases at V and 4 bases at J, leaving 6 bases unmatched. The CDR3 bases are TGTGCCAGCAGTCCAGACAGGGGCAGCACTGAAGCTTTCTTT. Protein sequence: CASSPDRGSTEAFF.

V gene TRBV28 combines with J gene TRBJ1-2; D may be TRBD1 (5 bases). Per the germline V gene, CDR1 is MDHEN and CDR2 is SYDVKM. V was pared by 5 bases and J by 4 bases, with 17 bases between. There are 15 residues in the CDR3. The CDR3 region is CASSPPPTDLYGYTF. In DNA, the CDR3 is TGTGCCAGCAGTCCCCCTCCGACAGACCTCTATGGCTACACCTTC.

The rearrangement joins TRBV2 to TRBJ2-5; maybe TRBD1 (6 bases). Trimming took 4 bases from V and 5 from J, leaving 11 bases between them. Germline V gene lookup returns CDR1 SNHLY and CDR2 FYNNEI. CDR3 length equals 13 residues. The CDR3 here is CASSGERGETQYF. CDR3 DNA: TGTGCCAGCAGTGGGGAAAGGGGGGAGACCCAGTACTTC.

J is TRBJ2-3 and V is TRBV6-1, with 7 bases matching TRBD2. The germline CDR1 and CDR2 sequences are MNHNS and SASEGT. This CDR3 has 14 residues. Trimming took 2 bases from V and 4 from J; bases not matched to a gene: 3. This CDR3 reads CASSENLAADTQYF. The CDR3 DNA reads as TGTGCCAGCAGTGAAAATCTAGCGGCAGATACGCAGTATTTT.

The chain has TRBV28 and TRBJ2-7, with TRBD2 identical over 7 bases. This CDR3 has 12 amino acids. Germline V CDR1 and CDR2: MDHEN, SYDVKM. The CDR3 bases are TGTGCGTCCGGGGGGACCCTACGAGAGCAGTACTTC. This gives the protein CASGGTLREQYF.

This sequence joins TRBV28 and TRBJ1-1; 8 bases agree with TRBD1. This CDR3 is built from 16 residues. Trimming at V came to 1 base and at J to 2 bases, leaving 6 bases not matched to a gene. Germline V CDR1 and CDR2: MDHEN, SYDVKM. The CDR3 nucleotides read TGTGCCAGCAGTTTATCGGGACAGGTCATTAACACTGAAGCTTTCTTT. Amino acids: CASSLSGQVINTEAFF.

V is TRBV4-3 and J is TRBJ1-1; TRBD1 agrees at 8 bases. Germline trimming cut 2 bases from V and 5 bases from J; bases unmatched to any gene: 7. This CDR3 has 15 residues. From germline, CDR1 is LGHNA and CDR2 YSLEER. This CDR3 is CASSQLTGGGTEAFF. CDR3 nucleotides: TGCGCCAGCAGCCAACTAACAGGGGGAGGGACTGAAGCTTTCTTT.

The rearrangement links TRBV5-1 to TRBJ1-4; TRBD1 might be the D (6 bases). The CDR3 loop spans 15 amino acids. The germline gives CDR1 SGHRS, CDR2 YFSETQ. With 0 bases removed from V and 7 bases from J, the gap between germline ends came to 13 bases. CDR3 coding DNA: TGCGCCAGCAGCTTGGGAGCAGGGGAGAGTGAAAAACTGTTTTTT. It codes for CASSLGAGESEKLFF.

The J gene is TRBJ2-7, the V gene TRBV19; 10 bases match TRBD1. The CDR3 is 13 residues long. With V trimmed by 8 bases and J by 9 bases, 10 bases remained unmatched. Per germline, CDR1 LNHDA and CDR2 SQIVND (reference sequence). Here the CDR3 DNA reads TGTGCCAGTGGCCCGGGACAGGGGTTGGTGCAGTACTTC. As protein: CASGPGQGLVQYF.

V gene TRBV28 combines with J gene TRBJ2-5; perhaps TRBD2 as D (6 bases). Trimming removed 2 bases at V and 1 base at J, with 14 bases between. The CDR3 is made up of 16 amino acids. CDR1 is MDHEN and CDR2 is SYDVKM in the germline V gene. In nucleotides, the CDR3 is TGTGCCAGCAGTTTAGGCCCCGGGGGAGGCCAAGAGACCCAGTACTTC. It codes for CASSLGPGGGQETQYF.

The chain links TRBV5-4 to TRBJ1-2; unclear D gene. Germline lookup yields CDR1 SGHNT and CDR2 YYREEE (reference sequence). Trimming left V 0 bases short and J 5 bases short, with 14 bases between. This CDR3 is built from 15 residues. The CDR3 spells CASSLARDVGYGYTF. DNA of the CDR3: TGTGCCAGCAGCTTGGCCCGGGATGTAGGGTATGGCTACACCTTC.

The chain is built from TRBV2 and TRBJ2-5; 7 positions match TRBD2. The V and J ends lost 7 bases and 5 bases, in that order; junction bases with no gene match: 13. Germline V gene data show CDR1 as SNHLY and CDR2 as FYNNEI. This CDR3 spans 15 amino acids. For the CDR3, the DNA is TGTGCCAGCACCCAAGAGGGGCAGGGAGGGGAGACCCAGTACTTC. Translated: CASTQEGQGGETQYF.

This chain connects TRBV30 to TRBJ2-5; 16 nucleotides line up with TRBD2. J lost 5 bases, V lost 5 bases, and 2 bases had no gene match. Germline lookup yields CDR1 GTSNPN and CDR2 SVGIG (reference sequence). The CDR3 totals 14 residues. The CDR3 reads CAWAGLAGGETQYF. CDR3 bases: TGTGCCTGGGCGGGACTAGCGGGAGGGGAGACCCAGTACTTC.